This TCR beta chain is drawn from a study of blood T cell repertoires in COVID-19. Background on the study: Some COVID-19 samples were acute and others convalescent; all came from the United States, Italy and Spain. From T cells, B-cell-depleted T cells, or PBMCs came the material, which was cDNA or gDNA.

Original analysis: Estimation of nucleated cell counts relied on the amplification of reference gene primers. Here immunoSEQ multiplex PCR was the method, and the copy in TCRdb shows in-frame clones only, minus some. Clonal size and the V and J genes are those of that table, whereas D and trimming came from the DNA. The data contain more than 200,000 clones, approximately 91% of them seen just once; the ten biggest clones take up more than 0.55%. The CDR3 covers 16 residues. The V segment lost 0 bases and the J segment 4 bases; nucleotides outside the gene matches: 6. Germline V gene data show CDR1 as MGHRA and CDR2 as YSYEKL.

The chain links TRBV4-1 to TRBJ2-7; 10 nucleotides agree with TRBD2. The sample consisted of peripheral blood. This sequence originates from a human donor in a cohort sampled during active COVID-19. The CDR3 nucleotides are TGCGCCAGCAGCCAAGACGTAGCGGGAGGACTATACGAGCAGTACTTC. Translated, it gives CASSQDVAGGLYEQYF.